This TCR beta chain is from a study of cytomegalovirus exposure and HLA in healthy donors. Across the whole study: From 150 million to 200 million T cells, an earlier analysis saw roughly 110 million unique TCR beta sequences. Of all 400 or so donors who were genotyped, about 84% belonged to the Caucasian-associated ancestry cluster.

V gave up 2 bases and J gave up 1 base; unmatched junction bases: 18. From germline, CDR1 is KGHSH and CDR2 LQKENI. The CDR3 has 20 amino acids. A note on this clone: No antigen is known for it.

The PCR made use of 60 Vbeta and 13 Jbeta primers. Sequenced by immunoSEQ multiplex PCR; TCRdb stores in-frame clones only, minus some. The repertoire includes 85,000 to 130,000 clones, under 80% of them detected once, and roughly 3.9% sits in the top ten. General study points: Reports indicate that TCR beta sequences accurately predicted the HLA-A and HLA-B alleles of most subjects. Later analysis reportedly placed an Asian-associated ancestry cluster below the roughly 680-donor mean in N-insertions.

The clonotype was recovered from a man in his 60s in good health and CMV-seronegative. The chain is built from TRBV18 and TRBJ1-1, with 8 bases identical to TRBD1. The sample consisted of PBMCs. The CDR3: CASSPSTGGPYVVENTEAFF. The DNA for the CDR3 is TGTGCCAGCTCACCATCAACAGGGGGTCCGTATGTCGTTGAGAACACTGAAGCTTTCTTT.